The 14 T cell receptor beta chains reported below all come from one sample, sequenced in a study of metastatic and nonmetastatic thyroid tumors. TCRdb reanalyzed the PCR reads with MiXCR. Of about 50,000 clones listed, roughly 3.9% are singletons. Patients had received no treatment of any kind before thyroid surgery. The sample consisted of blood. These receptors came from a female donor with papillary thyroid cancer or a benign thyroid nodule (not recorded which). Some clones in this sample may be carry-over from other donors' samples.

This clone was picked up many times. As DNA, the CDR3 is TGTGCCTGCGCAGGACAGGGGGCGCGGACTGAAGCTTTCTTT. Translation gives CACAGQGARTEAFF. This rearrangement joins TRBV27 to TRBJ1-1; 11 bases line up with TRBD1. The ends lost 11 bases at V and 5 bases at J; junction bases unmatched: 10. Germline V gene sequence: CDR1 MNHEY, CDR2 SMNVEV (reference sequence). The CDR3 is 14 residues long.

At least ten counts were recorded for this clone. The chain carries TRBV11-3 and TRBJ2-1, with a weak D call TRBD1 (6 bases). Trimming took 3 bases from V and 8 from J, leaving 14 bases between them. CDR1 is SGHNT, CDR2 YENEEA, per germline. The CDR3 has 14 amino acids. The CDR3 DNA reads as TGTGCCAGCAGCTTGTCCACAGGGTGGGATGAGCAGTTCTTC. Translating gives CASSLSTGWDEQFF. Supplemented by reference TRBV11-3 and TRBJ2-1, the full variable domain reads EAGVVQSPRYKIIEKKQPVAFWCNPISGHNTLYWYLQNLGQGPELLIRYENEEAVDDSQLPKDRFSAERLKGVDSTLKIQPAELGDSAVYLCASSLSTGWDEQFFGPGTRLTVL.

This clone was observed a handful of times. The chain links TRBV11-3 to TRBJ2-5, with 8 bases lining up with TRBD1. This CDR3 spans 14 amino acids. Germline CDR1 reads SGHNT; CDR2 reads YENEEA. With 5 bases clipped from V and 4 bases from J, the junction kept 6 bases outside the gene matches. The CDR3 reads CASSHTRGRETQYF. CDR3 DNA: TGTGCCAGCAGCCATACCAGGGGGCGAGAGACCCAGTACTTC. The variable domain in full, with the rest retrieved from reference TRBV11-3 and TRBJ2-5, is EAGVVQSPRYKIIEKKQPVAFWCNPISGHNTLYWYLQNLGQGPELLIRYENEEAVDDSQLPKDRFSAERLKGVDSTLKIQPAELGDSAVYLCASSHTRGRETQYFGPGTRLLVL.

This clone was counted between two and nine times. A much larger clone differs from this one at a single base, so this may be a read error. Different DNA sequences within this sample yield the same CDR3. CDR3 sequence reads: CASSPLPGGSEQYF. As DNA, the CDR3 is TGTGCCAGCAGCCCCCTCCCGGGCGGGAGCGAGCAGTACTTC. This chain links TRBV3-1 with TRBJ2-7; 7 bases are a match to TRBD2. Germline CDR1 is LGHDT and CDR2 is YNNKEL (reference sequence). The CDR3 length is 14 residues. J was trimmed by 6 bases and V by 4 bases; bases with no gene match: 9.

This clone came up many times. The V gene is TRBV20-1, the J gene TRBJ1-5, with D uncertain. There are 15 residues in the CDR3. The germline V gene encodes CDR1 DFQATT and CDR2 SNEGSKA (reference sequence). V was trimmed by 2 bases and J by 0 bases, leaving 11 bases between them. CDR3 amino acids: CSARSKIDSNQPQHF. In DNA form, the CDR3 reads TGCAGTGCTAGATCAAAAATTGATAGCAATCAGCCCCAGCATTTT.

This clone was seen many times. Just one base apart from a much larger clone, this may be a read error. The J gene is TRBJ2-3, the V gene TRBV7-9; D is undetermined. CDR1 is SEHNR and CDR2 is FQNEAQ in the germline V gene (reference sequence). The V and J ends lost 5 bases and 4 bases respectively, with 7 bases between them. CDR3 length equals 12 residues. The CDR3 protein is CASSPMPDTQYF. Written as DNA, the CDR3 is TGTGCCAGCAGCCCGATGCCAGATACGCAGTATTTT.

This clone was picked up a small number of times. The same CDR3 is also encoded by other DNA sequences in this sample. The J gene is TRBJ2-7, the V gene TRBV12-3 or TRBV12-4; D uncertain. Trimming stripped 6 bases from V and 4 bases from J, with 13 bases between. The CDR3 runs 13 residues. The CDR3 DNA reads TGTGCCAGCAGCCGGTCCTGGTCGTACGAGCAGTACTTC. Translating it yields CASSRSWSYEQYF.

This clone was found a few times. The junction departs from the called germline gene at one end, perhaps through a read error. The J gene is TRBJ1-1, the V gene TRBV24-1; the match to TRBD1 covers 9 bases. Germline CDR1 reads KGHDR; CDR2 reads SFDVKD. There are 16 residues in the CDR3. As DNA, the CDR3 is TGTGCCACCAGTTATGGTACCGGGACAGGGTTGGATGAAGCCTTCTTT. Amino acids: CATSYGTGTGLDEAFF.

This clone showed up many times. This chain joins TRBV6-1 and TRBJ1-3, with D uncertain. V was cut by 4 bases and J by 0 bases, with 16 bases left in between. The germline V gene encodes CDR1 MNHNS and CDR2 SASEGT. The CDR3 is 17 amino acids. The CDR3 sequence is CASSAHPGASSGNTIYF. CDR3 nucleotide sequence: TGTGCCAGCAGTGCCCATCCCGGCGCCAGCTCTGGAAACACCATATATTTT.

This clone has ten or more counts. V and J are TRBV30 and TRBJ1-1; 8 bases fit TRBD1. V shed 2 bases, J shed 0 bases, and the junction held 5 bases outside the gene matches. CDR1 and CDR2 (germline): GTSNPN, SVGIG (reference sequence). The CDR3 sequence is 15 residues long. The DNA of the CDR3 is TGTGCCTGGAGTCCAAGGGACAGGCTGAACACTGAAGCTTTCTTT. It specifies CAWSPRDRLNTEAFF.

Of note for this clone: Distinct nucleotide sequences in the sample also encode this CDR3. The chain employs TRBV12-3 or TRBV12-4 and TRBJ2-3; D uncertain. Trimming shortened V by 3 bases and J by 0 bases, and 7 bases separated the two germline ends. The CDR3 has 14 residues. In DNA form, the CDR3 reads TGTGCCAGCAGTTTGGCCGGAAGCACAGATACGCAGTATTTT. As protein: CASSLAGSTDTQYF.

This clone showed up many times. It may be a read error: a sequence one base away is much more abundant. The chain joins TRBV7-3 to TRBJ2-1; 7 bases agree with TRBD1. The germline gives CDR1 SGHTA, CDR2 FQGTGA. This CDR3 has 15 amino acids. In nucleotides, the CDR3 is TGTGCCAGCAGCTTAAGAGGGGGCGCTTACAATGGGCAGTTCTTC. Protein: CASSLRGGAYNGQFF.

In this sample, this clone turned up many times. The J gene is TRBJ2-3, the V gene TRBV10-3; TRBD1 might be the D (6 bases). The germline V and J ends were trimmed by 2 bases and 5 bases, with 17 bases remaining between them. The germline CDR1 and CDR2 sequences are ENHRY and SYGVKD. This CDR3 has 16 residues. The CDR3 DNA reads TGTGCCATCAGTGAGATCGCTACAGGGCGAGGAGATACGCAGTATTTT. Protein: CAISEIATGRGDTQYF.

This clone came up many times. The chain carries TRBV20-1 and TRBJ1-2, with D possibly being TRBD1 (6 bases). The CDR3 is 16 residues long. Germline lookup yields CDR1 DFQATT and CDR2 SNEGSKA (reference sequence). V gave up 0 bases and J gave up 6 bases, with 20 bases separating them. In DNA form, the CDR3 reads TGCAGTGCTAGAGATCCCGGGACACATAGTGTGGATGGCTACACCTTC. As protein: CSARDPGTHSVDGYTF.